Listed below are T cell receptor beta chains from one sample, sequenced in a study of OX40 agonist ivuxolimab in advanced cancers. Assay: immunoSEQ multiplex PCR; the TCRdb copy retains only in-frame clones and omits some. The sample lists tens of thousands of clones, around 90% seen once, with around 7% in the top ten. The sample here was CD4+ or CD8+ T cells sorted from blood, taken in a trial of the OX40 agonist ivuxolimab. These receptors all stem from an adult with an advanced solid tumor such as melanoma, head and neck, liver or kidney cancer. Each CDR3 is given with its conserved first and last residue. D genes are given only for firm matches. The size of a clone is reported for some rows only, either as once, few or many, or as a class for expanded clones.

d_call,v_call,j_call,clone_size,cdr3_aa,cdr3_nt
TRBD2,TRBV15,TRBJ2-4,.,CATSRDTSGAQLAKNIQYF,TGTGCCACCAGCAGAGACACTAGCGGGGCCCAACTAGCCAAAAACATTCAGTACTTC
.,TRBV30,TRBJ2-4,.,CACGRELAKNIQYF,TGTGCCTGCGGACGAGAGCTAGCCAAAAACATTCAGTACTTC
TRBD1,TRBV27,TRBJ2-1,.,CASRKGTVVYNEQFF,TGTGCCAGCAGAAAAGGGACAGTCGTATACAATGAGCAGTTCTTC
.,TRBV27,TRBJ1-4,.,CASSLAGGGGEKLFF,TGTGCCAGCAGTTTGGCGGGGGGCGGTGGGGAAAAACTGTTTTTT
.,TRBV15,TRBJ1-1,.,CATSRDPGVGTEAFF,TGTGCCACCAGCAGAGATCCGGGGGTGGGCACTGAAGCTTTCTTT
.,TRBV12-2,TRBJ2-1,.,CASRLRGGSGTPGDHEQFF,TGTGCAAGTCGCCTACGGGGGGGTAGCGGGACCCCGGGAGACCATGAGCAGTTCTTC
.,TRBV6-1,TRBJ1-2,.,CASSGHWVSGGGYTF,TGTGCCAGCAGTGGCCACTGGGTTTCGGGTGGCGGCTACACCTTC
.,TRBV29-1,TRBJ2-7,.,CSVERPGISVEQYF,TGCAGCGTTGAGAGGCCAGGGATCTCGGTCGAGCAGTACTTC
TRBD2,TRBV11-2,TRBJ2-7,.,CASSRHSGREYEQYF,TGTGCCAGCAGCCGACATAGCGGGAGGGAATACGAGCAGTACTTC
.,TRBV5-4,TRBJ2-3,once,CASSLARWAGTDTQYF,TGTGCCAGCAGCTTGGCCCGTTGGGCGGGCACAGATACGCAGTATTTT
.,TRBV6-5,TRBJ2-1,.,CASSYSPPGYNEQFF,TGTGCCAGCAGTTACTCCCCCCCGGGCTACAATGAGCAGTTCTTC
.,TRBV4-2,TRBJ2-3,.,CASSQGIGIPPTDTQYF,TGTGCCAGCAGCCAAGGAATCGGAATCCCCCCCACAGATACGCAGTATTTT
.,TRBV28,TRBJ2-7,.,CASHTPHQGTYEQYF,TGTGCCAGCCACACCCCTCACCAGGGAACCTACGAGCAGTACTTC
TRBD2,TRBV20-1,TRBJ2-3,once,CSARASGGMYF,TGCAGTGCCAGGGCAAGCGGGGGGATGTATTTT
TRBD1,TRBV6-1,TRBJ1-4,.,CASSPTGQINEKLFF,TGTGCCAGCAGTCCTACGGGACAGATAAATGAAAAACTGTTTTTT
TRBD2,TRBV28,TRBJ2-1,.,CASKFPPGGGSYNEQFF,TGTGCCAGCAAGTTTCCTCCGGGCGGGGGGTCCTACAATGAGCAGTTCTTC
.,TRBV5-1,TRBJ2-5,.,CASSRLTQETQYF,TGCGCCAGCAGTAGGTTAACTCAAGAGACCCAGTACTTC
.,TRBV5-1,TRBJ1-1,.,CASSLSSRGTEAFF,TGCGCCAGCAGCCTGAGCTCCCGTGGTACTGAAGCTTTCTTT
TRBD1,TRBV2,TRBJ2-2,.,CASSVGTVTGELFF,TGTGCCAGCAGCGTCGGGACAGTAACGGGGGAGCTGTTTTTT
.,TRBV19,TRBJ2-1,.,CASSIGLEGGEQFF,TGTGCCAGTAGTATAGGGCTAGAAGGGGGTGAGCAGTTCTTC
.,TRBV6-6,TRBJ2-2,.,CASRQGGSAGELFF,TGTGCCAGCAGACAGGGCGGGAGTGCCGGGGAGCTGTTTTTT
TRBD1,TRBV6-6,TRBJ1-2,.,CASSYRGQGAHGYTF,TGTGCCAGCAGTTACCGGGGACAGGGGGCGCATGGCTACACCTTC
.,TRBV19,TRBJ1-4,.,CASTVSGGEVREKLFF,TGTGCCAGTACTGTTTCGGGAGGGGAGGTCAGAGAAAAACTGTTTTTT
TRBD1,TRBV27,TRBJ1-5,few,CASSPGQGFSNQPQHF,TGTGCCAGCAGTCCCGGACAGGGCTTTAGCAATCAGCCCCAGCATTTT
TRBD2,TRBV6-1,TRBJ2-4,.,CASSESSGTSGKMAKNIQYF,TGTGCCAGCAGTGAATCCTCCGGGACTAGCGGGAAAATGGCCAAAAACATTCAGTACTTC
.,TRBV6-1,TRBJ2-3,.,CASSGWTPKDTQYF,TGTGCCAGCAGTGGTTGGACTCCCAAAGATACGCAGTATTTT
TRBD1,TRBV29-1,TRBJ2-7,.,CSVLLGTGRYEQYF,TGCAGCGTTCTGCTCGGGACAGGCCGCTACGAGCAGTACTTC
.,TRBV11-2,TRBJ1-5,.,CASSLGPGGKQHF,TGTGCCAGCAGCTTAGGGCCTGGGGGGAAACAGCATTTT
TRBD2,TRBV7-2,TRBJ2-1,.,CASSPTSGTYNEQFF,TGTGCCAGCAGCCCGACTAGCGGGACGTACAATGAGCAGTTCTTC
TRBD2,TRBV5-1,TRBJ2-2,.,CASSLDGRAGELFF,TGCGCCAGCAGCTTGGACGGGAGGGCCGGGGAGCTGTTTTTT
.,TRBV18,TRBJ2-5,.,CASSPPTSLGETQYF,TGTGCCAGCTCACCACCAACTAGCCTCGGAGAGACCCAGTACTTC
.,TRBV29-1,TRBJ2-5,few,CSVDTHGPRGQETQYF,TGCAGCGTTGACACCCACGGCCCCAGGGGCCAAGAGACCCAGTACTTC
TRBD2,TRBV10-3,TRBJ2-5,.,CAISEPGLAGEETQYF,TGTGCCATCAGTGAGCCGGGACTAGCGGGAGAAGAGACCCAGTACTTC
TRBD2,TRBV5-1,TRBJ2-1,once,CASSLGRTSGYNEQFF,TGCGCCAGCAGCTTGGGGCGGACTAGCGGATACAATGAGCAGTTCTTC
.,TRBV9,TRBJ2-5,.,CASSVTMQGQETQYF,TGTGCCAGCAGCGTAACCATGCAGGGCCAAGAGACCCAGTACTTC
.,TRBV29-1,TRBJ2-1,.,CSDRSRRWDEQFF,TGCAGCGATAGGTCGAGGCGCTGGGATGAGCAGTTCTTC
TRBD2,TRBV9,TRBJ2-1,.,CASSIGSGAYNEQFF,TGTGCCAGCAGTATTGGTAGCGGGGCCTACAATGAGCAGTTCTTC
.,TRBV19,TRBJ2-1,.,CASKRGGSYNEQFF,TGTGCCAGTAAAAGGGGCGGCTCCTACAATGAGCAGTTCTTC
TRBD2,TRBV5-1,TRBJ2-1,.,CASRLAGDNEQFF,TGCGCCAGCAGACTAGCGGGAGACAATGAGCAGTTCTTC
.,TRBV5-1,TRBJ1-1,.,CASSSELDSDGSFF,TGCGCCAGCAGCTCGGAGTTGGATTCCGATGGGTCTTTCTTT
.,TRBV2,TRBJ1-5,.,CASSEEGGWQPQHF,TGTGCCAGCAGTGAAGAGGGGGGTTGGCAGCCCCAGCATTTT
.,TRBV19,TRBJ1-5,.,CASSHREGNQPQHF,TGTGCCAGTAGTCACAGGGAGGGCAATCAGCCCCAGCATTTT
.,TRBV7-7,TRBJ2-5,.,CASSPVKFGETQYF,TGTGCTAGCAGCCCCGTGAAGTTTGGTGAGACCCAGTACTTC
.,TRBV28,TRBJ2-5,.,CASSPNRRETQYF,TGTGCCAGCAGTCCAAATCGCCGCGAGACCCAGTACTTC
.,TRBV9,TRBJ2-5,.,CASTNTIPRTVNQETQYF,TGTGCCAGCACCAATACGATACCCAGGACAGTGAACCAAGAGACCCAGTACTTC
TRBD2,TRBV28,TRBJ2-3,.,CALQAGGSDTQYF,TGTGCCCTACAGGCGGGAGGGTCAGATACGCAGTATTTT
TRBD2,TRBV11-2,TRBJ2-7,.,CASSPQLYRSGRGTYEQYF,TGTGCCAGCAGCCCCCAACTGTACCGTAGCGGGAGGGGGACCTACGAGCAGTACTTC
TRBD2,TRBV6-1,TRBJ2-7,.,CASRSAGANYEQYF,TGTGCCAGCAGATCGGCGGGAGCAAACTACGAGCAGTACTTC
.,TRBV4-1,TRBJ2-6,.,CASSQAWPRANVLTF,TGCGCCAGCAGCCAAGCCTGGCCTCGTGCCAACGTCCTGACTTTC
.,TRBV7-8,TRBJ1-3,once,CASTPSGAAGNTIYF,TGTGCCAGCACCCCTTCAGGGGCAGCAGGAAACACCATATATTTT
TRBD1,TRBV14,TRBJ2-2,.,CASSRQGRNTGELFF,TGTGCCAGCAGCCGACAGGGGAGGAACACCGGGGAGCTGTTTTTT
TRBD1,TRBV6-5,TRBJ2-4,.,CASSGTGEAKNIQYF,TGTGCCAGTTCCGGGACAGGGGAGGCCAAAAACATTCAGTACTTC
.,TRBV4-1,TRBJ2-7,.,CASSPGTVPYEQYF,TGCGCCAGCAGCCCCGGGACTGTCCCCTACGAGCAGTACTTC
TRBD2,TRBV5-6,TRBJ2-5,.,CASSLAGGTQYF,TGTGCCAGCAGCTTGGCGGGGGGGACCCAGTACTTC
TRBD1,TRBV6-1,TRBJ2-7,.,CASSDGDSTKQYF,TGTGCCAGCAGTGACGGGGACAGCACAAAGCAGTACTTC
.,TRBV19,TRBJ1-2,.,CASSIGREGSGYTF,TGTGCCAGTAGTATCGGCAGGGAAGGAAGTGGCTACACCTTC
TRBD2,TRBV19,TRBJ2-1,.,CASSGAGARVLAGSYNEQFF,TGTGCCAGTAGTGGGGCCGGGGCGAGGGTGCTAGCGGGATCGTACAATGAGCAGTTCTTC
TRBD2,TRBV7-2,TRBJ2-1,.,CASSLAGGPSYNEQFF,TGTGCCAGCAGCTTAGCGGGAGGGCCATCCTACAATGAGCAGTTCTTC
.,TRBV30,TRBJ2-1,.,CASREQVYNEQFF,TGTGCCTCAAGGGAACAGGTCTACAATGAGCAGTTCTTC